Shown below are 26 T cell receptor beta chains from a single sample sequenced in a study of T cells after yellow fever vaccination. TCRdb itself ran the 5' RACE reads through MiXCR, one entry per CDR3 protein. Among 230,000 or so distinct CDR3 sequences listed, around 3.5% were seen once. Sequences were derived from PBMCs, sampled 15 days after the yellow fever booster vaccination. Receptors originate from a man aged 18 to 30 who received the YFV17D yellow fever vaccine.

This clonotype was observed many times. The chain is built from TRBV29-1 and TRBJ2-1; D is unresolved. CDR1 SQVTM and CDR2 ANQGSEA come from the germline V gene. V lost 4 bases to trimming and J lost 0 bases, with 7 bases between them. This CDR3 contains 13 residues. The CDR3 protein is CSVVLSSYNEQFF. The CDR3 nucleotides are TGCAGCGTTGTCTTAAGCTCCTACAATGAGCAGTTCTTC.

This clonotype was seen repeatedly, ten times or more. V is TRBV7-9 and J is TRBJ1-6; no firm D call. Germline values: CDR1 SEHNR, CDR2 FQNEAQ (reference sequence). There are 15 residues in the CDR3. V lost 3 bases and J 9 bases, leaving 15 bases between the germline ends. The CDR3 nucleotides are TGTGCCAGCAGCTTGTCCGGACCGTCGTCTTCACCCCTCCACTTT. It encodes CASSLSGPSSSPLHF.

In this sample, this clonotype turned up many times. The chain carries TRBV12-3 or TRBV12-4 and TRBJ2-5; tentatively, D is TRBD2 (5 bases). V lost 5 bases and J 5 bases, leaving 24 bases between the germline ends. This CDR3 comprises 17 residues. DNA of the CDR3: TGTGCCAGCAGTCGATCGAGACTCCCATCGCGGAGGGAGACCCAGTACTTC. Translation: CASSRSRLPSRRETQYF.

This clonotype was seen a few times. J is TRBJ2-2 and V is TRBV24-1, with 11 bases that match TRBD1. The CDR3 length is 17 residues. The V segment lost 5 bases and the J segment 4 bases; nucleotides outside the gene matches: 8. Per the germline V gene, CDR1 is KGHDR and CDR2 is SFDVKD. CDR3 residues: CATSGGQGAPVTGELFF. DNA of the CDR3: TGTGCCACCAGTGGAGGACAGGGGGCGCCGGTCACCGGGGAGCTGTTTTTT.

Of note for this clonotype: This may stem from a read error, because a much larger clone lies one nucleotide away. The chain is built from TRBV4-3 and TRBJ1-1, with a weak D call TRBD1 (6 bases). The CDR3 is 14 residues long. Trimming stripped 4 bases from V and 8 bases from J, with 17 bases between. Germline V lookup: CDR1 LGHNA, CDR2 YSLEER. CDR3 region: CASSRTVGVPEAFF. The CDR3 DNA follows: TGCGCCAGCAGCCGGACAGTGGGGGTCCCAGAAGCTTTCTTT.

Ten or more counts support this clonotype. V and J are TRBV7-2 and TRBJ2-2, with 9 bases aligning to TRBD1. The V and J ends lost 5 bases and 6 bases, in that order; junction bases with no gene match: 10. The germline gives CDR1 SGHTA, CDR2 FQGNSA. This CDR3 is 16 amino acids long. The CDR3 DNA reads TGTGCCAGCAGCCCCTGGACAGGGGCCGGATCCGGGGAGCTGTTTTTT. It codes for CASSPWTGAGSGELFF.

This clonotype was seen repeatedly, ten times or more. The CDR3 is CASTRSGGSSYNEQFF. The CDR3 DNA follows: TGTGCCAGCACACGTAGCGGGGGGAGCTCCTACAATGAGCAGTTCTTC. This chain connects TRBV6-2 or TRBV6-3 to TRBJ2-1, with 10 bases fitting TRBD2. CDR1 is MNHEY and CDR2 is SVGEGT in the germline V gene. The CDR3 has 16 amino acids. V lost 7 bases to trimming and J lost 0 bases; unmatched junction nucleotides: 6.

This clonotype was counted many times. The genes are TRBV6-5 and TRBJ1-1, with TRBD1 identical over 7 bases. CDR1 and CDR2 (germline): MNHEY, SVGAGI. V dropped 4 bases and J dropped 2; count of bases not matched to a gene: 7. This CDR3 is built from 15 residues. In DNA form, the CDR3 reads TGTGCCAGCAGTTCGACAGGGCAGGGAAACACTGAAGCTTTCTTT. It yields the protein CASSSTGQGNTEAFF.

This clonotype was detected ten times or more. The CDR3 bases are TGTGCCTGGAAGGGGTTCGGGACAGGACTCACTGAAGCTTTCTTT. This encodes CAWKGFGTGLTEAFF. This sequence joins TRBV30 and TRBJ1-1; 8 bases are shared with TRBD1. The CDR3 contains 15 residues. V was pared by 4 bases and J by 4 bases, with 11 bases of the junction left unmatched. Germline CDR1 is GTSNPN and CDR2 is SVGIG (reference sequence).

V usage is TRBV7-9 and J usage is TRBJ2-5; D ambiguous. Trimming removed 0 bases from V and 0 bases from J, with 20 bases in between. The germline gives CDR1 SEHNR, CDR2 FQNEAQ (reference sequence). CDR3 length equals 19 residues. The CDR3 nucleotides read TGTGCCAGCAGCTTAGCGCGCGGAGAGACATCCGCCTACCAAGAGACCCAGTACTTC. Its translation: CASSLARGETSAYQETQYF.

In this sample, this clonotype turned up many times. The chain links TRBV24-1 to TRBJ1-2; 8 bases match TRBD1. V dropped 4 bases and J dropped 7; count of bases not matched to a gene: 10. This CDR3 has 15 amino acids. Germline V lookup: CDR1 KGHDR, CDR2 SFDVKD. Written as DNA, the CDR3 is TGTGCCACCAGTGACCCCGGGACAGGTTCGGGTGGCTACACCTTC. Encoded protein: CATSDPGTGSGGYTF.

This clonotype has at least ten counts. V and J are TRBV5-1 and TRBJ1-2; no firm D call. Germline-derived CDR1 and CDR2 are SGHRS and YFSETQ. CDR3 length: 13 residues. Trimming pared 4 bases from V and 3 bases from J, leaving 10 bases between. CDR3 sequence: CASSLLGDYGYTF. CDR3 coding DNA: TGCGCCAGCAGCCTCTTGGGAGACTATGGCTACACCTTC.

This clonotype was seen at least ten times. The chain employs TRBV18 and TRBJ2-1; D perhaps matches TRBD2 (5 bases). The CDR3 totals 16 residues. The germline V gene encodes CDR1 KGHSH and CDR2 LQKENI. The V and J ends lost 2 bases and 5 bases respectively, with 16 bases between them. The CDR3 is CASSPSIERINNEQFF. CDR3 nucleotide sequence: TGTGCCAGCTCACCAAGTATCGAGCGGATAAACAATGAGCAGTTCTTC.

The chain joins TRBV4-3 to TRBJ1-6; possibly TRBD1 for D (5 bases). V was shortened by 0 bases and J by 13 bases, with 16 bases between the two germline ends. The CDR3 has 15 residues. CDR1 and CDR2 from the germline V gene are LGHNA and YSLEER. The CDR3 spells CASSQEERNRSPLHF. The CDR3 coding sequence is TGCGCCAGCAGCCAAGAGGAACGGAACAGGTCGCCCCTCCACTTT.

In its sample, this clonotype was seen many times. The CDR3 here is CAIRGQGIDTGELFF. CDR3 DNA: TGTGCCATCAGGGGACAGGGAATCGACACCGGGGAGCTGTTTTTT. V and J are TRBV10-3 and TRBJ2-2; 9 positions agree with TRBD1. The CDR3 runs to 15 residues. Germline V CDR1 and CDR2: ENHRY, SYGVKD. J was trimmed by 3 bases and V by 6 bases; bases with no gene match: 5.

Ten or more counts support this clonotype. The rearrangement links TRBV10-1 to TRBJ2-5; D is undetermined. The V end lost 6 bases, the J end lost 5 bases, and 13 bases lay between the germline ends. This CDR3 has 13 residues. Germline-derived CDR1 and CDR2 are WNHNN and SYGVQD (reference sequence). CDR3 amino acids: CASSPDRRETQYF. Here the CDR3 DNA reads TGCGCCAGCAGCCCGGACCGCAGGGAGACCCAGTACTTC.

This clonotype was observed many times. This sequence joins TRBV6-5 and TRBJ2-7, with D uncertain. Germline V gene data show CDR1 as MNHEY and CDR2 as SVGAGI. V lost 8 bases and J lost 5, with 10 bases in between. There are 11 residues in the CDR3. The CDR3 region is CASHRGNEQYF. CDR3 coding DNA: TGTGCCAGCCACCGCGGTAACGAGCAGTACTTC.

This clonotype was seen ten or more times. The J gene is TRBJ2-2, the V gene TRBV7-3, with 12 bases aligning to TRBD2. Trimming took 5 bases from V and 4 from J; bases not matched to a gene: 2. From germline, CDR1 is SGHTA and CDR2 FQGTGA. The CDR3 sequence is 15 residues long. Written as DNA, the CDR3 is TGTGCCAGCAGCCCGGGACTAGCGGGCACCGGGGAGCTGTTTTTT. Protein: CASSPGLAGTGELFF.

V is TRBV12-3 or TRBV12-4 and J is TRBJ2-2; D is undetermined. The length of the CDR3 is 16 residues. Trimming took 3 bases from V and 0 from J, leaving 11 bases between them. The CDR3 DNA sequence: TGTGCCAGCAGTTTCTTCGCGTACGCGAACACCGGGGAGCTGTTTTTT. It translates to CASSFFAYANTGELFF.

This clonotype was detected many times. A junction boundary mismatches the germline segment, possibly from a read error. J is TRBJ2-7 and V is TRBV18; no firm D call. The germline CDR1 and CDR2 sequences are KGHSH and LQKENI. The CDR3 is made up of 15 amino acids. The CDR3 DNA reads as TGTGCCAGCTCGCCACCCTCAGGTTTCTCCTACGAGCAGTACTTC. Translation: CASSPPSGFSYEQYF.

CDR3 sequence reads: CASSYFGGLGWNTEAFF. DNA for the CDR3: TGTGCCAGCAGTTACTTTGGGGGGCTGGGATGGAACACTGAAGCTTTCTTT. This sequence joins TRBV6-2 or TRBV6-3 and TRBJ1-1; tentatively, D is TRBD1 (6 bases). Germline-derived CDR1 and CDR2 are MNHEY and SVGEGT. The CDR3 runs to 17 residues. Trimming left V 1 base short and J 1 base short, with 16 bases between.

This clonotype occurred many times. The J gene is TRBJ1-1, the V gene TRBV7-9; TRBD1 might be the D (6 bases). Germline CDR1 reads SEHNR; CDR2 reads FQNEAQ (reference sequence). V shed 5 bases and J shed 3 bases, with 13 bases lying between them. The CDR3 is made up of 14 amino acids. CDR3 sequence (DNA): TGTGCCAGCAGCAAAACAGGGACCGACACTGAAGCTTTCTTT. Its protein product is CASSKTGTDTEAFF. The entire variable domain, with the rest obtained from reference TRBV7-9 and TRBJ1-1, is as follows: DTGVSQNPRHKITKRGQNVTFRCDPISEHNRLYWYRQTLGQGPEFLTYFQNEAQLEKSRLLSDRFSAERPKGSFSTLEIQRTEQGDSAMYLCASSKTGTDTEAFFGQGTRLTVV.

The CDR3 reads CATSPGTTFTDTQYF. The DNA for the CDR3 is TGTGCCACCAGTCCCGGGACCACTTTCACAGATACGCAGTATTTT. The V call is TRBV24-1, the J call TRBJ2-3, with D perhaps assigned TRBD1 or TRBD2 (5 bases each). The CDR3 is 15 residues long. The V end lost 6 bases, the J end lost 2 bases, and 14 bases lay between the germline ends. Looked up from germline, CDR1 is KGHDR and CDR2 is SFDVKD.

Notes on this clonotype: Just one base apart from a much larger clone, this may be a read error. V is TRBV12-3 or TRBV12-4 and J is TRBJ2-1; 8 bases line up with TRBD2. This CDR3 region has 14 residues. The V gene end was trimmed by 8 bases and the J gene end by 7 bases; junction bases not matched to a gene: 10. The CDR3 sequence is CASCTGTRQNEQFF. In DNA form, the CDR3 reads TGTGCCAGCTGTACCGGGACTAGGCAAAATGAGCAGTTCTTC.

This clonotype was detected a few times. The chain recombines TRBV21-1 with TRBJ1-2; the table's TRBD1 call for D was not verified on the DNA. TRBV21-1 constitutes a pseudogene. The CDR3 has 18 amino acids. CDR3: CASRTAPPGAYLNRGYTF. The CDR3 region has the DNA TGTGCCAGCCGAACCGCCCCCCCAGGGGCCTACCTCAACCGTGGCTACACCTTC.

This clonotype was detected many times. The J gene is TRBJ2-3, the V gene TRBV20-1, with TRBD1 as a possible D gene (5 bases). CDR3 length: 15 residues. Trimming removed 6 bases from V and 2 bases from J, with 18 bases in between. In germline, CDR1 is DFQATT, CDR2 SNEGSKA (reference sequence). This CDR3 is CSAESDTRNTDTQYF. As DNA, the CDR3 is TGCAGTGCGGAATCGGACACACGGAACACAGATACGCAGTATTTT.